Included here is one T cell receptor beta chain sequence, with context. Its antigen is still unknown. Base qualities are not recorded, but no much larger clone differs from it by a single base. Preparation of the library involved the immunoSEQ multiplex PCR assay. For most patients, genomic DNA was isolated with the Qiagen DNeasy Blood and Tissue Kit and sent frozen to Adaptive Biotechnologies for TCR sequencing. For most patients, high-throughput TCR-beta CDR3 sequencing of genomic DNA was performed by Adaptive Biotechnologies. In the original analysis: TCR sequencing data for approximately 19 patients were retrieved from Adaptive's ImmunoSEQ software; a few other patients were processed with MiXCR and VDJtools. To correct CD4 versus CD8 sorting errors, sequences present in both subsets at a frequency ratio below 5:1 were removed. CDR3 nucleotide sequences shared by donor and recipient were removed because the origin of these sequences could not be assigned. To count as alloreactive, a clone needed at least 2-fold expansion over unstimulated cells and a minimum CFSE-low frequency of 0.002% (template counts) or 0.001% (read counts). Clones detected in sequenced pre-transplant spleen, lymph node, or MLR CFSE-low populations of the donor or recipient were defined as mappable. The cumulative frequency of alloreactive clones was calculated as a percentage of all sequences, weighted by copy number. TCRdb took over this immuneACCESS table, retaining in-frame rearrangements with V and J assigned. Such tables are incomplete; in checked studies, under half of the missing clones stem from an unresolved V gene, and the remainder is unexplained. The V and J calls and clone size were taken over from that table, and D and trimming were inferred from the DNA. The sample includes around 90,000 clones, with approximately 92% observed a single time. The leading ten clones occupy less than 0.6% of the sample.

Trimming takes 2 bases from V and 9 bases from J, and the germline ends sit 20 bases apart. Including the terminal cysteine and phenylalanine, the CDR3 comprises 15 residues. Just CDR3 DNA is preserved here, 45 bases in frame from base 1. The germline V gene provides CDR1 SGHAT and CDR2 FQNNGV. These data originate in a study of graft-versus-host responses after intestinal transplantation (dated by TCRdb to the early 2020s). Regarding the study in general: Recipients received multivisceral, liver-intestinal, or isolated intestinal transplants. Rather than being sequenced by the commercial service, samples from a few later patients were sequenced in-house on an Illumina MiSeq and processed with MiXCR. Donor T cell macrochimerism was defined as a peak of at least 4% donor T cells among recipient peripheral blood mononuclear cells. Alloreactive clones were identified by sequencing pre-transplant mixed lymphocyte reaction products and comparing them with unstimulated pre-transplant donor and recipient T cells. Graft-versus-host and host-versus-graft alloreactive T cell clones were tracked in the graft, circulation and bone marrow after intestinal transplantation using bulk TCR-beta CDR3 sequencing. The cohort enrolled about two dozen intestinal transplant recipients including one retransplant, and 3 patients lacking pretransplant specimens were excluded. Every recipient was given anti-thymocyte globulin induction, followed by about three years of maintenance tacrolimus and steroids. The paper as a whole reports these results and caveats: The relatively low number and heterogeneity of intestinal transplant patients limited the conclusions. GvH clones were detected in recipient bone marrow, and some appeared earlier in ileal mucosa or blood, consistent with an intestinal mucosal origin. Early after transplant, declines in HvG clones were associated with peak levels of circulating GvH clones. High GvH to HvG T cell clonal ratios were observed in the allografts of patients with donor T cell macrochimerism.

According to the study, the label for this sample's time point signals: cells obtained before transplantation from donor or recipient. CD3+CD4+ and CD3+CD8+ populations were FACS-sorted from unstimulated pre-transplant donor and recipient cells taken from spleen or lymph nodes. Recombination linked TRBV11-2 to TRBJ2-7; confidence is insufficient to name the D gene. The sequence came from a human donor who received an intestinal transplant. The sample here was unstimulated CD8+ T cells sorted from spleen or lymph node cells, taken before intestinal transplant. CDR3 loop: CASSLLTTTASRQYF. The nucleotide sequence is TGTGCCAGCAGCTTACTTACTACGACGGCCTCTCGGCAGTACTTC. Reference TRBV11-2 and TRBJ2-7 proteins supply the regions before and after the CDR3; the full variable domain is: EAGVAQSPRYKIIEKRQSVAFWCNPISGHATLYWYQQILGQGPKLLIQFQNNGVVDDSQLPKDRFSAERLKGVDSTLKIQPAKLEDSAVYLCASSLLTTTASRQYFGPGTRLTVT.